The T cell receptor beta chain under discussion was sequenced for a study of blood T cell repertoires in COVID-19. The overall study: Samples came from the United States, Italy and Spain, spanning acute and convalescent COVID-19. Nucleic acid was either cDNA or gDNA, and it came from T cells, B-cell-depleted T cells, or PBMCs.

Assignment of participants to cohorts was predicated upon participant-reported clinical history. Trimming left V 5 bases short and J 0 bases short, with 10 bases between. This CDR3 region has 14 residues. The germline V gene has CDR1 MNHEY and CDR2 SVGAGI. In the source study's methods: How many nucleated cells were present was estimated from reference gene primer amplification. Clones were sequenced by immunoSEQ multiplex PCR, and TCRdb holds only the in-frame ones, with some missing. D and trimming were read from the DNA, whereas the V and J calls and clone size are those reported in that table. The table has 200,000 to 250,000 clones, roughly 87% seen once; the top ten hold approximately 2.8%.

The sample consisted of PBMCs or T cells enriched from blood (not recorded which). The TCR comes from a woman in her thirties with acute COVID-19. The gene calls are TRBV6-5 and TRBJ1-2, with D perhaps matching TRBD1 (6 bases). The CDR3 coding sequence is TGTGCCAGCAGTCAGGACAGAACTAACTATGGCTACACCTTC. This translates into CASSQDRTNYGYTF.